A selection of T cell receptor beta chains follows, all from one sample in a study of blood T cell repertoires in COVID-19. Assay: immunoSEQ multiplex PCR; the TCRdb copy retains only in-frame clones and omits some. The repertoire holds some 150,000 clones, with around 80% as singletons. Sequencing was done on a sample of PBMCs or T cells enriched from blood (not recorded which). These receptors were collected from a woman in her 50s in a cohort exposed to, infected with or recovered from COVID-19 (not recorded which). The conserved cysteine and the conserved F or W are not part of the CDR3 here. Each record gives: J gene, CDR3 length, V gene, CDR3 protein.

J gene: TRBJ2-5; CDR3 length: 10; V gene: TRBV2; CDR3 protein: ASLQVQETQY
J gene: TRBJ1-1; CDR3 length: 11; V gene: TRBV25-1; CDR3 protein: ASSTLGYTEAF
J gene: TRBJ2-3; CDR3 length: 14; V gene: TRBV28; CDR3 protein: ASSPTGTSGSDTQY
J gene: TRBJ2-7; CDR3 length: 12; V gene: TRBV10-3; CDR3 protein: AISVEVRDSEQY
J gene: TRBJ2-5; CDR3 length: 13; V gene: TRBV18; CDR3 protein: ASSPRQSGGETQY
J gene: TRBJ1-1; CDR3 length: 14; V gene: TRBV7-3; CDR3 protein: ASSPLYGVRNTEAF
J gene: TRBJ1-1; CDR3 length: 9; V gene: TRBV20-1; CDR3 protein: SANRATEAF
J gene: TRBJ1-5; CDR3 length: 13; V gene: TRBV5-1; CDR3 protein: ASSLDGTWGQPQH
J gene: TRBJ1-1; CDR3 length: 10; V gene: TRBV6-5; CDR3 protein: ASSSSGTEAF
J gene: TRBJ1-4; CDR3 length: 12; V gene: TRBV7-9; CDR3 protein: ASSPRVGTMELF
J gene: TRBJ1-5; CDR3 length: 15; V gene: TRBV15; CDR3 protein: ATSRDLTPSGDQPQH
J gene: TRBJ1-4; CDR3 length: 10; V gene: TRBV7-9; CDR3 protein: ASSRENEKLF
J gene: TRBJ2-7; CDR3 length: 10; V gene: TRBV10-2; CDR3 protein: ASSAGLYEQY
J gene: TRBJ1-3; CDR3 length: 12; V gene: TRBV6-5; CDR3 protein: ASSVQGSGNTIY
J gene: TRBJ1-2; CDR3 length: 13; V gene: TRBV19; CDR3 protein: ASSITAAKGYGYT
J gene: TRBJ1-4; CDR3 length: 11; V gene: TRBV6-2/TRBV6-3; CDR3 protein: ASSYSTGGKLF
J gene: TRBJ2-7; CDR3 length: 14; V gene: TRBV6-5; CDR3 protein: ASSSPSGQGIYEQY
J gene: TRBJ1-5; CDR3 length: 14; V gene: TRBV10-3; CDR3 protein: AISEPRTGGNQPQH
J gene: TRBJ1-5; CDR3 length: 10; V gene: TRBV28; CDR3 protein: ASRQGNQPQH
J gene: TRBJ2-7; CDR3 length: 12; V gene: TRBV9; CDR3 protein: ASSVGGLGYEQY
J gene: TRBJ1-5; CDR3 length: 12; V gene: TRBV28; CDR3 protein: ASSLPFSNQPQH
J gene: TRBJ2-7; CDR3 length: 14; V gene: TRBV23-1; CDR3 protein: ASSQWGQGPTYEQY
J gene: TRBJ2-7; CDR3 length: 11; V gene: TRBV27; CDR3 protein: ASSFGGSYEQY
J gene: TRBJ1-2; CDR3 length: 12; V gene: TRBV7-9; CDR3 protein: ASSFSRGDYGYT
J gene: TRBJ1-5; CDR3 length: 16; V gene: TRBV20-1; CDR3 protein: SASKGAVPLRYDQPQH
J gene: TRBJ2-7; CDR3 length: 13; V gene: TRBV19; CDR3 protein: ASTSRTGATYEQY
J gene: TRBJ1-3; CDR3 length: 13; V gene: TRBV10-3; CDR3 protein: AIHGEANAGNTIY
J gene: TRBJ1-1; CDR3 length: 12; V gene: TRBV28; CDR3 protein: ASISTGGNTEAF
J gene: TRBJ2-7; CDR3 length: 10; V gene: TRBV23-1; CDR3 protein: ASGNRVYEQY
J gene: TRBJ2-5; CDR3 length: 13; V gene: TRBV24-1; CDR3 protein: ATSEGQGLGETQY
J gene: TRBJ1-2; CDR3 length: 10; V gene: TRBV28; CDR3 protein: ASSRTGWGYT
J gene: TRBJ2-3; CDR3 length: 14; V gene: TRBV4-3; CDR3 protein: ASSQGPSPSTDTQY
J gene: TRBJ2-5; CDR3 length: 13; V gene: TRBV5-1; CDR3 protein: ASSPASGVGETQY
J gene: TRBJ2-3; CDR3 length: 14; V gene: TRBV29-1; CDR3 protein: SVESGRWAGLDTQY
J gene: TRBJ1-5; CDR3 length: 12; V gene: TRBV24-1; CDR3 protein: ATSDSQGAQPQH
J gene: TRBJ2-1; CDR3 length: 15; V gene: TRBV20-1; CDR3 protein: SASQRTGRGNYNEQF
J gene: TRBJ2-4; CDR3 length: 14; V gene: TRBV5-4; CDR3 protein: ASSLVAAGDKNIQY
J gene: TRBJ1-5; CDR3 length: 13; V gene: TRBV28; CDR3 protein: ASSLGEVRNQPQH
J gene: TRBJ2-7; CDR3 length: 13; V gene: TRBV27; CDR3 protein: ASSTHDRAGHEQY
J gene: TRBJ1-6; CDR3 length: 12; V gene: TRBV5-6; CDR3 protein: ASSWQGAGDPLH
J gene: TRBJ2-5; CDR3 length: 11; V gene: TRBV30; CDR3 protein: AWSSGGAETQY
J gene: TRBJ2-1; CDR3 length: 13; V gene: TRBV2; CDR3 protein: ASSPGTTSYNEQF
J gene: TRBJ1-2; CDR3 length: 15; V gene: TRBV7-2; CDR3 protein: ASSSYGLDRVNYGYT
J gene: TRBJ2-1; CDR3 length: 11; V gene: TRBV28; CDR3 protein: ASTGGRYNEQF
J gene: TRBJ1-2; CDR3 length: 15; V gene: TRBV7-9; CDR3 protein: ASFTHVPRGKSVGYT
J gene: TRBJ2-6; CDR3 length: 14; V gene: TRBV12-5; CDR3 protein: ASGPGLDSGANVLT
J gene: TRBJ2-7; CDR3 length: 12; V gene: TRBV5-6; CDR3 protein: ASTIQGNLYEQY